Shown below are 7 T cell receptor beta chains from a single sample sequenced in a study of tumor-infiltrating lymphocytes in primary liver carcinoma. The investigators made TCR beta cDNA from 500 ng total RNA, using a constant-region primer. Libraries of TCR beta came from three nested multiplex PCR rounds with slightly modified ARM-PCR. Two initial PCR rounds of approximately 10 cycles each paired TRBV1-TRBV30 forward primers with a C-beta reverse primer. MiXCR, applied by TCRdb to the multiplex PCR reads, yields one record per CDR3 protein. The sample shows 100,000 or so distinct CDR3 sequences, around 63% of them seen only once. Total RNA and DNA came together from about 21-30 mg of bulk tissue without cell sorting. The specimen was liver tumor tissue from sampling region 5. Noted subset: tumor region T5, tumor centre. Receptors were obtained from a woman aged 60-70 years with primary liver carcinoma and hepatitis B virus infection.

This clonotype turned up a few times. This chain joins TRBV7-9 and TRBJ2-7, with a tentative D call TRBD1 (6 bases). Germline V gives CDR1 SEHNR, CDR2 FQNEAQ (reference sequence). This CDR3 is built from 17 residues. V dropped 2 bases and J dropped 0 bases, with 17 bases sitting between them. The CDR3 spells CASSLIDGTLSSYEQYF. DNA for the CDR3: TGTGCCAGCAGCTTAATCGACGGGACATTGAGCTCCTACGAGCAGTACTTC. The whole variable domain, remainder taken from reference TRBV7-9 and TRBJ2-7, is DTGVSQNPRHKITKRGQNVTFRCDPISEHNRLYWYRQTLGQGPEFLTYFQNEAQLEKSRLLSDRFSAERPKGSFSTLEIQRTEQGDSAMYLCASSLIDGTLSSYEQYFGPGTRLTVT.

The rearrangement links TRBV6-6 to TRBJ2-7; 8 bases are a match to TRBD2. Per the germline V gene, CDR1 is MNHNY and CDR2 is SVGAGI (reference sequence). The CDR3 consists of 13 residues. The V and J ends lost 8 bases and 8 bases, in that order; junction bases with no gene match: 11. The CDR3 loop reads CASWEAGGRKQYF. The DNA of the CDR3 is TGTGCCAGCTGGGAGGCGGGAGGTAGGAAGCAGTACTTC.

On this clonotype: At one of its ends the junction is not consistent with the germline gene, which may arise from a read error. This chain uses TRBV28 with TRBJ2-3; 8 positions agree with TRBD1. The CDR3 covers 14 residues. Germline V gene data show CDR1 as MDHEN and CDR2 as SYDVKM. This CDR3 reads CASTIGQGTDTQCF. CDR3 coding DNA: TGTGCCAGCACTATTGGACAGGGTACAGATACGCAGTGTTTT.

With respect to this clonotype: An end of the junction differs from the germline gene, which may be a read error. The chain employs TRBV5-6 and TRBJ2-7, with D perhaps being TRBD1 or TRBD2 (6 bases each). Per the germline V gene, CDR1 is SGHDT and CDR2 is YYEEEE. The CDR3 is 15 residues long. CDR3 in amino acids: CAGSFRGTSVYEQYF. In nucleotides, the CDR3 is TGTGCCGGCAGCTTTAGGGGGACTTCAGTCTACGAGCAGTACTTC.

The J gene is TRBJ2-7, the V gene TRBV12-3 or TRBV12-4, with a tentative D call TRBD1 (6 bases). The CDR3 sequence is 13 residues long. CDR3 sequence: CVSSFYGDTEQYF. In DNA, the CDR3 is TGTGTCAGTAGTTTTTATGGGGACACCGAGCAGTACTTC.

This sequence joins TRBV28 and TRBJ1-6; no reliable D call. The CDR3 contains 16 residues. V was trimmed by 6 bases and J by 0 bases, leaving 12 bases between them. Germline loops: CDR1 MDHEN, CDR2 SYDVKM. The CDR3 spells CASSPQASSYNSPLHF. In DNA, the CDR3 is TGTGCCAGCAGCCCCCAGGCCAGCTCCTATAATTCACCCCTCCACTTT. The variable domain in full, with the rest retrieved from reference TRBV28 and TRBJ1-6, is DVKVTQSSRYLVKRTGEKVFLECVQDMDHENMFWYRQDPGLGLRLIYFSYDVKMKEKGDIPEGYSVSREKKERFSLILESASTNQTSMYLCASSPQASSYNSPLHFGNGTRLTVT.

To note about this clonotype: This likely comes from a read error, as the CDR3 has no conserved phenylalanine or tryptophan at its end. This sequence joins TRBV4-2 and TRBJ2-7; either TRBD1 or TRBD2 may fit D (7 bases each). CDR1 is LGHNA and CDR2 is YNFKEQ in the germline V gene. This CDR3 is built from 18 residues. V gave up 3 bases and J gave up 4 bases, with 25 bases separating them. Here the CDR3 reads CASSQDGGGAGGRYEQYL. The CDR3 DNA sequence: TGTGCCAGCAGCCAGGATGGGGGAGGGGCAGGGGGTAGGTACGAGCAGTACCTC.